Below are 26 T cell receptor beta chains sequenced from a single sample in a study of CD4+ T cells in melanoma. The repertoire was sequenced with immunoSEQ multiplex PCR; TCRdb's copy has only in-frame clones and lacks some. The sample includes approximately 6,600 clones, about 70% of them seen just once. Sequencing was performed on cells from a culture (not recorded whether cultured in vitro). These receptors originate from a human donor with melanoma.

This clone is termed medium-sized. This rearrangement joins TRBV11-2 to TRBJ1-2, with a possible D match to TRBD1 (6 bases). This CDR3 is built from 16 residues. Germline CDR1 and CDR2: SGHAT and FQNNGV. V lost 4 bases, J lost 8 bases, and 23 bases lay in between. CDR3 amino acids: CASSSQGLWAAEGYTF. The CDR3 DNA is TGTGCCAGCAGCTCACAGGGTTTATGGGCTGCGGAAGGCTACACCTTC.

This rearrangement joins TRBV18 to TRBJ1-5; 7 nucleotides agree with TRBD1. V shed 2 bases and J 8 bases; nucleotides not matched to a gene: 9. Germline loops: CDR1 KGHSH, CDR2 LQKENI. There are 15 residues in the CDR3. Here the CDR3 reads CASSPGQGVLEPQHF. The CDR3, as DNA: TGTGCCAGCTCACCAGGCCAGGGGGTTTTGGAGCCCCAGCATTTT.

Note on this clone: The junction shows a germline mismatch at one end, possibly a read error. V is TRBV7-9 and J is TRBJ1-4; D perhaps matches TRBD1 (6 bases). Per germline, CDR1 SEHNR and CDR2 FQNEAQ (reference sequence). The CDR3 sequence is 15 residues long. The CDR3 DNA reads TGTGCCAGCAGCCCAAGGACAGCCGCTAACGAAAAACTGTTTTTT. Translation gives CASSPRTAANEKLFF.

This sequence joins TRBV30 and TRBJ2-2, with D perhaps TRBD2 (6 bases). The CDR3 is 14 amino acids. Germline loops: CDR1 GTSNPN, CDR2 SVGIG (reference sequence). V was shortened by 2 bases and J by 1 base, with 8 bases between the two germline ends. For the CDR3, the DNA is TGTGCCTGGAGTACGGGACTGAACACCGGGGAGCTGTTTTTT. Translated, it gives CAWSTGLNTGELFF.

This chain joins TRBV18 and TRBJ2-3, with 8 bases fitting TRBD2. V was clipped by 2 bases and J by 4 bases; unmatched bases: 11. This CDR3 contains 17 residues. Germline V gives CDR1 KGHSH, CDR2 LQKENI. CDR3 DNA sequence: TGTGCCAGCTCACCAAGAGGAGGCGGGGGGAACCCAGATACGCAGTATTTT. It codes for CASSPRGGGGNPDTQYF.

V gene TRBV27 combines with J gene TRBJ2-3, with 8 bases aligning to TRBD1. The CDR3 is 16 residues long. Germline CDR1 and CDR2: MNHEY and SMNVEV (reference sequence). V lost 6 bases and J lost 4; bases outside the gene matches: 12. The CDR3 sequence: CASSPWTGRHADTQYF. CDR3 in DNA: TGTGCCAGCAGCCCATGGACAGGGCGGCACGCAGATACGCAGTATTTT.

The chain joins TRBV19 to TRBJ1-5; D unresolved. There are 14 residues in the CDR3. Trimming cost V 8 bases and J 4 bases, with 15 bases left between them. Germline V CDR1 and CDR2: LNHDA, SQIVND (reference sequence). CDR3 sequence reads: CASVMGGGNQPQHF. The CDR3 DNA reads as TGTGCCAGTGTCATGGGTGGCGGGAATCAGCCCCAGCATTTT.

In its sample, this clone is medium-sized (0.01 to 0.1%). The chain is built from TRBV11-2 and TRBJ1-4; no reliable D call. V was trimmed by 5 bases and J by 3 bases, leaving 16 bases between them. The CDR3 length is 16 residues. Germline V lookup: CDR1 SGHAT, CDR2 FQNNGV. CDR3 sequence reads: CASSPPGSGANEKLFF. Here the CDR3 DNA reads TGTGCCAGCAGCCCGCCCGGCTCGGGCGCTAATGAAAAACTGTTTTTT.

This clone is medium-sized within its sample. This CDR3 is CATSSRKSFNYGYTF. CDR3 nucleotides: TGTGCCACCAGCAGCAGAAAGAGTTTTAACTATGGCTACACCTTC. The chain couples TRBV15 to TRBJ1-2, with D unresolved. Germline V gene lookup returns CDR1 LNHNV and CDR2 YYDKDF (reference sequence). The CDR3 is made up of 15 amino acids. V was clipped by 3 bases and J by 1 base, with 12 bases between them. Full variable domain (remainder filled in from reference TRBV15 and TRBJ1-2): DAMVIQNPRYQVTQFGKPVTLSCSQTLNHNVMYWYQQKSSQAPKLLFHYYDKDFNNEADTPDNFQSRRPNTSFCFLDIRSPGLGDTAMYLCATSSRKSFNYGYTFGSGTRLTVV.

This clone was seen a handful of times. This rearrangement joins TRBV3-1 (or the pseudogene TRBV3-2) to TRBJ2-3; D unresolved. The CDR3 is made up of 16 amino acids. With 2 bases removed from V and 0 bases from J, the gap between germline ends came to 12 bases. Germline CDR1 reads LGHDT; CDR2 reads YNNKEL (reference sequence). The DNA of the CDR3 is TGTGCCAGCAGCCAACGGACCGGTGGTAGCACAGATACGCAGTATTTT. Translated, it gives CASSQRTGGSTDTQYF.

This clone is large. CDR3: CASSQGQPNYGYTF. The CDR3 DNA reads TGTGCCAGCAGCCAAGGACAGCCAAACTATGGCTACACCTTC. The chain links TRBV14 to TRBJ1-2; maybe TRBD1 (5 bases). V was cut by 1 base and J by 2 bases, with 8 bases left in between. CDR1 and CDR2 (germline): SGHDN, FVKESK. This CDR3 contains 14 residues. Full variable domain (outside the CDR3, taken from reference TRBV14 and TRBJ1-2): EAGVTQFPSHSVIEKGQTVTLRCDPISGHDNLYWYRRVMGKEIKFLLHFVKESKQDESGMPNNRFLAERTGGTYSTLKVQPAELEDSGVYFCASSQGQPNYGYTFGSGTRLTVV.

This clone was picked up a small number of times. This chain joins TRBV18 and TRBJ1-1; D call uncertain. This CDR3 has 13 amino acids. CDR1 is KGHSH, CDR2 LQKENI, per germline. Trimming stripped 3 bases from V and 1 base from J, with 6 bases between. The CDR3 here is CASSPRENTEAFF. CDR3 DNA: TGTGCCAGCTCACCCCGAGAGAACACTGAAGCTTTCTTT.

The chain employs TRBV2 and TRBJ1-4; weak D call: TRBD1 (5 bases). The CDR3 totals 14 residues. Germline V gene sequence: CDR1 SNHLY, CDR2 FYNNEI. CDR3 residues: CASGVGATNEKLFF. CDR3 nucleotide sequence: TGTGCGAGCGGGGTGGGGGCAACTAATGAAAAACTGTTTTTT.

The chain carries TRBV4-3 and TRBJ2-1, with TRBD1 matching over 7 bases. CDR3 length equals 16 residues. Unmatched junction bases numbered 8, after V lost 0 bases and J lost 6 bases. Germline values: CDR1 LGHNA, CDR2 YSLEER. The CDR3 bases are TGCGCCAGCAGCCAAGAGACAGGGTCTGCGAGCAATGAGCAGTTCTTC. It is translated as CASSQETGSASNEQFF.

V and J are TRBV30 and TRBJ1-5, with D possibly being TRBD1 (6 bases). The CDR3 covers 14 residues. Germline V gene data show CDR1 as GTSNPN and CDR2 as SVGIG (reference sequence). V lost 2 bases, J lost 7 bases, and 15 bases lay in between. In DNA form, the CDR3 reads TGTGCCTGGAGTACGGGGGGCGAAACGCAGCCCCAGCATTTT. Amino acids: CAWSTGGETQPQHF.

This clone was counted a few times. The genes are TRBV5-1 and TRBJ2-7; D might be TRBD2 (6 bases). Trimming took 4 bases from V and 3 from J, leaving 14 bases between them. Germline lookup yields CDR1 SGHRS and CDR2 YFSETQ. The CDR3 contains 14 residues. Here the CDR3 reads CASSLGGGHYEQYF. The CDR3 nucleotides read TGCGCCAGCAGCCTGGGGGGAGGCCACTACGAGCAGTACTTC.

By share of the sample, this clone is medium-sized. The chain carries TRBV7-9 and TRBJ2-7; a possible D gene is TRBD2 (6 bases). The V end lost 10 bases, the J end lost 1 base, and 14 bases lay between the germline ends. Looked up from germline, CDR1 is SEHNR and CDR2 is FQNEAQ (reference sequence). The CDR3 consists of 13 residues. The CDR3: CATEGHKSYEQYF. CDR3 DNA: TGTGCCACGGAGGGTCATAAATCCTACGAGCAGTACTTC.

V is TRBV7-3 and J is TRBJ2-7; no reliable D call. CDR3 length: 14 amino acids. V was pared by 1 base and J by 0 bases, with 7 bases between. Germline V gene lookup returns CDR1 SGHTA and CDR2 FQGTGA. The CDR3 bases are TGTGCCAGCAGCTTAATGGCAGGCTCCTACGAGCAGTACTTC. Its translation: CASSLMAGSYEQYF. The entire variable domain, with the rest obtained from reference TRBV7-3 and TRBJ2-7, is as follows: GAGVSQTPSNKVTEKGKYVELRCDPISGHTALYWYRQSLGQGPEFLIYFQGTGAADDSGLPNDRFFAVRPEGSVSTLKIQRTERGDSAVYLCASSLMAGSYEQYFGPGTRLTVT.

The V call is TRBV7-9, the J call TRBJ1-3; no firm D call. Looked up from germline, CDR1 is SEHNR and CDR2 is FQNEAQ (reference sequence). V gave up 4 bases and J gave up 10 bases, with 11 bases separating them. CDR3 length: 12 residues. The CDR3 spells CASSSGVGTIYF. In DNA, the CDR3 is TGTGCCAGCAGCTCAGGAGTGGGGACCATATATTTT.

J is TRBJ2-3 and V is TRBV28; 11 nucleotides match TRBD2. The CDR3 is made up of 19 amino acids. Germline V CDR1 and CDR2: MDHEN, SYDVKM. J gave up 1 base and V 3 bases, and 12 bases lay outside the gene matches. The CDR3 is CASSLEAPSSGGRTDTQYF. The CDR3 nucleotides are TGTGCCAGCAGTTTGGAGGCCCCGTCTAGCGGGGGGCGCACAGATACGCAGTATTTT.

The rearrangement joins TRBV19 to TRBJ1-1, with D unclear. Between the trimmed V and J ends, which lost 1 base and 9 bases, there was a span of 9 bases. This CDR3 region has 12 residues. Germline values: CDR1 LNHDA, CDR2 SQIVND (reference sequence). CDR3 residues: CASSIGLRKAFF. The CDR3 DNA is TGTGCCAGTAGTATAGGACTGCGGAAAGCTTTCTTT.

Worth noting for this clone: Other DNA sequences in this sample translate to the same CDR3. V is TRBV27 and J is TRBJ2-1; no definite D call. The CDR3 is made up of 11 amino acids. V was cut by 6 bases and J by 4 bases, with 4 bases left in between. Germline loops: CDR1 MNHEY, CDR2 SMNVEV (reference sequence). The CDR3 loop reads CASRVYNEQFF. The CDR3 nucleotides read TGTGCCAGCAGAGTATACAATGAGCAGTTCTTC.

V usage is TRBV5-5 and J usage is TRBJ2-5, with 13 bases matching TRBD2. The CDR3 is made up of 15 amino acids. J was trimmed by 5 bases and V by 2 bases; bases with no gene match: 3. Germline V gives CDR1 SGHKS, CDR2 YYEKEE (reference sequence). The CDR3 here is CASSLLAGGLETQYF. CDR3 DNA: TGTGCCAGCAGCTTACTAGCGGGGGGGCTTGAGACCCAGTACTTC.

V and J are TRBV9 and TRBJ1-2; TRBD1 might be the D (6 bases). The CDR3 length is 15 residues. The V and J ends lost 3 bases and 3 bases respectively, with 15 bases between them. Germline V lookup: CDR1 SGDLS, CDR2 YYNGEE. The CDR3, as DNA: TGTGCCAGCAGCGGCTACAGGGATCTTGACTATGGCTACACCTTC. Protein sequence: CASSGYRDLDYGYTF. Looking up the rest from reference TRBV9 and TRBJ1-2 gives the full variable domain: DSGVTQTPKHLITATGQRVTLRCSPRSGDLSVYWYQQSLDQGLQFLIQYYNGEERAKGNILERFSAQQFPDLHSELNLSSLELGDSALYFCASSGYRDLDYGYTFGSGTRLTVV.

V is TRBV6-5 and J is TRBJ2-7; no clear D gene. In germline, CDR1 is MNHEY, CDR2 SVGAGI. With 0 bases removed from V and 7 bases from J, the gap between germline ends came to 7 bases. The CDR3 consists of 12 residues. In DNA, the CDR3 is TGTGCCAGCAGTTACTCAAGGACGGAGCAGTACTTC. It translates to CASSYSRTEQYF.

Here the CDR3 reads CASSQPGGTNEKLFF. DNA of the CDR3: TGCGCCAGCAGCCAACCGGGCGGAACTAATGAAAAACTGTTTTTT. This sequence joins TRBV4-1 and TRBJ1-4; D is undetermined. Trimming left V 2 bases short and J 1 base short, with 8 bases between. CDR1 and CDR2 from the germline V gene are MGHRA and YSYEKL. The CDR3 runs to 15 residues.